This T cell receptor (beta chain) was sequenced during a study of T cell repertoires in cytomegalovirus infection. Study-wide context: Epitope selection comprised recently identified HLA-C-restricted CMV epitopes and well-studied HLA-B-restricted CMV epitopes. The public TCR beta signatures pointed to both CMV infection and matching HLA type. Findings of the study overall: Cumulative frequency (of public TCR beta family members) identified carriers of CMV plus the relevant HLA. Across the ex vivo response, the dominant clonotypes were HLA-C-restricted CMV-specific TCR beta clonotypes.

With respect to this clonotype: What it binds is unknown.

In TCRdb, the reads were re-called with MiXCR into one record per CDR3 protein. This repertoire shows about a million distinct CDR3 sequences, about a third found once; its top ten account for around an eighth. Germline CDR1 is SGHTA and CDR2 is FQGNSA. The ends were cut back, 1 base at V and 7 bases at J, with 16 bases in the middle. The CDR3 consists of 15 residues. Sequences were derived from cultured CD8+ T cells from PBMCs, sampled from culture after CMV antigen stimulation. The sequence derives from a human donor in good health (CMV status not recorded). Some clones in this sample may be carry-over from other donors' samples. The genes are TRBV7-2 and TRBJ1-2, with D perhaps matching TRBD1 (6 bases). The CDR3 region is CASSLDRQGTPGYTF. Written as DNA, the CDR3 is TGTGCCAGCAGCTTAGATAGGCAGGGGACCCCTGGCTACACCTTC.